A selection of T cell receptor beta chains follows, all from one sample in a study of tumor-infiltrating lymphocytes in primary liver carcinoma. TCRdb recomputed calls from the multiplex PCR reads with MiXCR, one row per CDR3 protein. Of 95,000 to 150,000 distinct CDR3 sequences in the sample, 50% to 65% were seen once. The sample comprised liver tumor tissue from sampling region 1. The receptors originated from an older woman with primary liver carcinoma and hepatitis B virus infection. Each CDR3 is given with its conserved first and last residue. D genes are given only for firm matches. Part of the rows lack a size; the others show once, few, many or a class for expanded clones.

D gene,J gene,clone size,V gene,CDR3 protein,CDR3 DNA
.,TRBJ1-1,many,TRBV12-3/TRBV12-4,CASSKGGSMNTEAFF,TGTGCCAGCAGTAAAGGGGGTTCCATGAACACTGAAGCTTTCTTT
TRBD1,TRBJ2-1,.,TRBV11-2,CASNPPGDRGLNEQFF,TGCGCCAGCAACCCACCGGGGGACAGGGGGCTCAATGAGCAGTTCTTC
.,TRBJ2-1,.,TRBV21-1,CASSKTGMRGYNEQFF,TGTGCCAGCAGCAAAACCGGGATGCGAGGCTACAATGAGCAGTTCTTC
.,TRBJ1-1,many,TRBV29-1,CSVSAEVNTEAFF,TGCAGCGTTTCGGCAGAGGTGAACACTGAAGCTTTCTTT
.,TRBJ2-3,.,TRBV7-3,CASSQGGQGQPQYF,TGTGCCAGCAGCCAAGGGGGGCAGGGTCAGCCCCAGTATTTT
TRBD2,TRBJ2-7,.,TRBV11-3,CASGLGELADYEQYF,TGTGCCAGCGGCTTAGGCGAACTAGCGGACTACGAGCAGTACTTC
TRBD2,TRBJ2-7,.,TRBV30,CAWSVGLASYLGDEQYF,TGTGCCTGGAGTGTGGGACTAGCGTCTTATTTAGGGGACGAGCAGTACTTC
TRBD2,TRBJ2-1,.,TRBV28,CASSKTSGRGNEQFF,TGTGCCAGCAGTAAGACTAGCGGGAGAGGGAATGAGCAGTTCTTC
.,TRBJ2-7,.,TRBV11-2,CASSLGPGLMGYQQYF,TGTGCCAGCAGCTTAGGTCCTGGACTTATGGGCTACCAGCAGTACTTC
TRBD2,TRBJ2-1,.,TRBV6-4,CASSPLAGWAHFDEQFF,TGTGCCAGCAGTCCACTAGCGGGATGGGCTCATTTCGATGAGCAGTTCTTC
.,TRBJ2-1,.,TRBV7-3,CASSSRGAAHNEQFF,TGTGCCAGCAGCTCCAGAGGGGCAGCGCACAATGAGCAGTTCTTC
TRBD2,TRBJ2-1,many,TRBV6-1,CASIRGASGSFEQFF,TGTGCCAGCATCAGGGGGGCTAGCGGGAGCTTCGAGCAGTTCTTC
.,TRBJ1-6,.,TRBV7-3,CASSINGGGDSPLHF,TGTGCCAGCAGCATTAACGGCGGAGGGGATTCACCCCTCCACTTT
.,TRBJ2-3,.,TRBV6-1,CGSSPRLNTDTQYF,TGTGGCAGCAGCCCCCGACTGAACACAGATACGCAGTATTTT
TRBD2,TRBJ2-3,.,TRBV11-2,CASSLVGLTYTSDTHYF,TGCGCCAGCAGCTTAGTGGGACTAACGTACACGTCAGATACGCATTATTTT
.,TRBJ1-5,.,TRBV12-3/TRBV12-4,CASTGRGVNQPQHF,TGTGCCAGCACTGGAAGGGGCGTCAATCAACCCCAGCATTTT
TRBD2,TRBJ2-3,.,TRBV4-1,CTSSLGLAGADTQYF,TGCACCAGCAGCCTCGGACTAGCGGGAGCAGATACGCAGTATTTT
.,TRBJ2-6,.,TRBV5-4,CASSLVGSGANVLTF,TGTGCCAGCAGCTTGGTGGGGTCTGGGGCCAACGTCCTGACTTTC
.,TRBJ2-1,.,TRBV11-3,CASSLVPNLAASVSLSSYNEQFF,TGTGCGAGCAGCTTAGTCCCCAACCTTGCGGCTAGCGTGAGTTTGAGCTCCTACAATGAGCAGTTCTTC
.,TRBJ1-4,once,TRBV12-3/TRBV12-4,CARRTNSGGEKLFF,TGTGCCAGAAGAACCAATTCCGGGGGTGAAAAACTGTTTTTT
TRBD2,TRBJ2-5,.,TRBV5-8,CASSTETSGRLETQYF,TGTGCCAGCAGCACAGAGACTAGCGGGAGACTGGAGACCCAGTACTTC
TRBD2,TRBJ2-1,many,TRBV11-2,CASSPTAGLAGNEQFF,TGTGCCAGCAGCCCTACCGCGGGACTAGCCGGGAATGAGCAGTTCTTC
.,TRBJ2-1,.,TRBV7-8,CASSQGGSYNEQFF,TGTGCCAGCAGCCAAGGAGGCTCCTACAATGAGCAGTTCTTC
.,TRBJ2-1,medium-sized,TRBV11-3,CASSLGGVRRDEQFF,TGTGCCAGCAGCTTAGGGGGTGTCCGACGAGACGAGCAGTTCTTC
TRBD1,TRBJ2-6,.,TRBV6-2/TRBV6-3,CSSGQGGAIVLTF,TGCAGCAGTGGACAGGGTGGGGCCATCGTCCTGACTTTC
.,TRBJ1-2,.,TRBV11-2,CACSLGQSSGYTF,TGTGCCTGCAGCTTAGGACAGTCTAGTGGCTACACCTTC
TRBD1,TRBJ2-6,.,TRBV11-2,CASSPGQFWISSGTNVLTF,TGTGCCAGCAGCCCGGGACAGTTCTGGATTAGCTCTGGGACCAACGTCCTTACTTTC
.,TRBJ1-4,many,TRBV5-4,CASSLYGTNEKLFF,TGTGCCAGCAGCTTGTACGGGACTAATGAAAAACTGTTTTTT
.,TRBJ1-3,.,TRBV28,CASRRQTGNTIYF,TGTGCCAGCAGGAGACAGACTGGAAACACCATATATTTT
.,TRBJ1-1,.,TRBV6-5,CASSYSVRGGTEAFF,TGCGCCAGCAGTTACTCGGTTAGGGGAGGGACTGAAGCTTTCTTT
TRBD1,TRBJ1-2,.,TRBV11-2,CASGLDRNYGYTF,TGTGCCAGCGGCCTGGACAGGAACTATGGCTATACCTTC
.,TRBJ1-1,once,TRBV14,CASSLSMGTEASF,TGTGCCAGCAGCCTAAGCATGGGCACTGAAGCTTCCTTT
TRBD1,TRBJ1-2,.,TRBV5-6,CASSLLGGSYGYTF,TGTGCCAGCAGCTTGTTAGGGGGCAGCTATGGCTACACCTTC
.,TRBJ1-2,once,TRBV29-1,CSVEMGRGYTF,TGCAGCGTTGAAATGGGCAGGGGCTACACCTTC
.,TRBJ1-1,.,TRBV29-1,CSVDQGHTDAFF,TGCAGTGTTGATCAGGGACATACTGATGCTTTCTTT
.,TRBJ1-2,many,TRBV30,CARYRVNYGYTF,TGTGCCAGATACAGGGTTAACTATGGCTACACCTTC
TRBD1,TRBJ1-2,many,TRBV10-3,CAIHPEQGNYGYTF,TGTGCCATCCACCCGGAACAGGGGAACTATGGCTACACCTTC
.,TRBJ2-3,many,TRBV10-3,CAISASDTQYF,TGTGCCATCAGTGCATCAGATACGCAGTATTTT
TRBD2,TRBJ2-2,medium-sized,TRBV11-2,CASSPDLGTSGMGTGELFF,TGTGCCAGCAGCCCCGACCTCGGGACTAGCGGGATGGGGACCGGGGAGCTGTTTTTT
TRBD2,TRBJ2-3,many,TRBV4-1,CASSRVLAGGGASTDTQYF,TGCGCCAGCAGCCGAGTTCTAGCGGGAGGTGGTGCAAGCACAGATACGCAGTATTTT
.,TRBJ2-1,many,TRBV6-1,CASSGRSIAYNEQFF,TGTGCCAGCAGTGGAAGGTCTATAGCCTACAATGAGCAGTTCTTC
.,TRBJ2-7,.,TRBV5-1,CASSLLGGLEQNF,TGCGCCAGCAGCCTCTTGGGGGGCTTGGAGCAGAACTTC
TRBD1,TRBJ2-3,many,TRBV29-1,CSVEMTGQGTQYF,TGCAGCGTTGAAATGACAGGGCAGGGTACGCAGTATTTT
.,TRBJ2-6,.,TRBV11-2,CASSLLGTPGANVLTF,TGTGCCAGCAGCCTCCTAGGGACTCCAGGGGCCAACGTCCTGACTTTC
.,TRBJ1-1,many,TRBV29-1,CSVFSFRGKNTEAFF,TGCAGCGTTTTTTCTTTCAGGGGTAAGAACACTGAAGCTTTCTTT